The 4 T cell receptor beta chains reported below all come from one sample, sequenced in a study of blood T cell repertoires in COVID-19. TCRdb's table, derived via immunoSEQ multiplex PCR, lists solely in-frame clones and lacks some. The data show about 440,000 clones, approximately 89% seen once. Specimen: peripheral blood. The receptor set was obtained from a woman aged 45 to 65 with COVID-19, enrolled during active disease.

The count of this clone is one. The chain links TRBV5-1 to TRBJ1-1; D not resolved. Germline CDR1 reads SGHRS; CDR2 reads YFSETQ. V lost 2 bases, J lost 2 bases, and 7 bases lay in between. This CDR3 is built from 13 residues. The CDR3 nucleotides are TGCGCCAGCAGCTTCTCAGAAAACACTGAAGCTTTCTTT. Translated: CASSFSENTEAFF.

Remarks on this clone: A read error may be the cause here, since a much bigger clone is one base away. The gene calls are TRBV5-6 and TRBJ2-7, with TRBD1 as a possible D gene (5 bases). Germline lookup yields CDR1 SGHDT and CDR2 YYEEEE. V gave up 0 bases and J gave up 3 bases, with 7 bases separating them. CDR3 length: 13 residues. As DNA, the CDR3 is TGTGCCAGCAGCTTGGGACAGCTCTACGAGCAGTACTTC. This codes for CASSLGQLYEQYF.

The CDR3 spells CASSQDFLRGQGSSDTQYF. CDR3 DNA sequence: TGTGCCAGCAGCCAAGATTTTTTGAGGGGACAGGGGAGTTCAGATACGCAGTATTTT. The chain recombines TRBV4-2 with TRBJ2-3; TRBD1 aligns across 10 bases. Per the germline V gene, CDR1 is LGHNA and CDR2 is YNFKEQ. The V segment lost 0 bases and the J segment 4 bases; nucleotides outside the gene matches: 13. This CDR3 is 19 amino acids long.

The V call is TRBV5-1, the J call TRBJ1-1; D is perhaps TRBD1 (6 bases). Germline lookup yields CDR1 SGHRS and CDR2 YFSETQ. The length of the CDR3 is 13 residues. Deletions cut 4 bases from V and 7 bases from J, with 14 bases between. The CDR3 reads CASSPTPDSEAFF. DNA for the CDR3: TGCGCCAGCAGCCCTACCCCGGACAGTGAAGCTTTCTTT.